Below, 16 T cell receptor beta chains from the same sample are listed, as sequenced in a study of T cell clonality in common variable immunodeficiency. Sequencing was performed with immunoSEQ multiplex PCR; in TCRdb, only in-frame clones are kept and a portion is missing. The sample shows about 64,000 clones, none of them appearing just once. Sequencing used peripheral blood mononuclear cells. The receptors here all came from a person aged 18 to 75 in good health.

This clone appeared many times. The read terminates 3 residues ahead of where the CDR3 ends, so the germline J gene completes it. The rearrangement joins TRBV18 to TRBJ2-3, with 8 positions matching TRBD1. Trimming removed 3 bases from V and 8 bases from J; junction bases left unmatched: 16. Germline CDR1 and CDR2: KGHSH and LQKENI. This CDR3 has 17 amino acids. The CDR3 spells CASSPVKDGQGWGTQYF. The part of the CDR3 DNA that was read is TGTGCCAGCTCACCTGTAAAGGATGGACAGGGTTGGGGTACG.

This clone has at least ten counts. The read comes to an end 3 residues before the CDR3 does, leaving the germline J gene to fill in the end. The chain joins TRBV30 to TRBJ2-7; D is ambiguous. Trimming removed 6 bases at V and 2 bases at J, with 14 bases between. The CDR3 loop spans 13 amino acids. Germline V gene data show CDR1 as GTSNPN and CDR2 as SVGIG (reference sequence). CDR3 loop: CACEAPSAYEQYF. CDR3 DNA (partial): TGTGCCTGTGAGGCCCCAAGCGCCTACGAG.

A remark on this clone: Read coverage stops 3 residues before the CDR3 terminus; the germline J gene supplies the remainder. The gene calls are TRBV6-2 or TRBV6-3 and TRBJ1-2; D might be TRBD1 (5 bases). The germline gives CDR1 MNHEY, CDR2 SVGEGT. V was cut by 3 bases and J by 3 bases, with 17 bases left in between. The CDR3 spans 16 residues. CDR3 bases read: TGTGCCAGCAGTTATAGGGCAGGGCTTTTGGACTATGGC. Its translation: CASSYRAGLLDYG. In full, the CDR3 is CASSYRAGLLDYGYTF.

The covered CDR3 bases are TGCGCCAGCAGTGTGAGCGACAGACTCTACGAG. Its translation is CASSVSDRLYE. The full-length CDR3 reads as CASSVSDRLYEQYF. The rearrangement joins TRBV10-1 to TRBJ2-7; a weak D match, TRBD1 (5 bases). The CDR3 extends 3 residues past the end of the read, so its final part is completed from the germline J gene. The V and J ends lost 4 bases and 3 bases respectively, with 13 bases between them. This CDR3 region has 14 residues. Per the germline V gene, CDR1 is WNHNN and CDR2 is SYGVQD (reference sequence).

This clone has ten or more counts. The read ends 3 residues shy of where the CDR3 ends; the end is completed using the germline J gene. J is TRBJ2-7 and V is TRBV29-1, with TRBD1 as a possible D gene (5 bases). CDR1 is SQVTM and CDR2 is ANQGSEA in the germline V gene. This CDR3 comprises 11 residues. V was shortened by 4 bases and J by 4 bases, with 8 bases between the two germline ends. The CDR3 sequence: CSVARTYEQYF. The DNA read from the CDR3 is TGCAGCGTTGCCAGGACATACGAG.

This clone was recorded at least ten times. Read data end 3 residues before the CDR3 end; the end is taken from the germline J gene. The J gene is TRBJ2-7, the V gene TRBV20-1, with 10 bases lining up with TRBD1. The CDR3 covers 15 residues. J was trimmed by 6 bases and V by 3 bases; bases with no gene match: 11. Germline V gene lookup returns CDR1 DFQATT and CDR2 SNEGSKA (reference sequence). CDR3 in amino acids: CSARGIGQGVGEQYF. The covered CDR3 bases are TGCAGTGCTAGGGGTATAGGACAGGGGGTTGGCGAG.

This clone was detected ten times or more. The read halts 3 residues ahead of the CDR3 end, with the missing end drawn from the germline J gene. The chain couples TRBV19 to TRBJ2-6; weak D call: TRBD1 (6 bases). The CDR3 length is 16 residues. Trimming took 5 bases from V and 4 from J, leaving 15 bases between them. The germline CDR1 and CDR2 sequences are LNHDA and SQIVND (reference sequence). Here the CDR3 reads CASSFTGIAGANVLTF. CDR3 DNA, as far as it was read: TGTGCCAGTAGTTTTACAGGGATTGCCGGGGCCAACGTC. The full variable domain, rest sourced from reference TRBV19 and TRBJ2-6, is DGGITQSPKYLFRKEGQNVTLSCEQNLNHDAMYWYRQDPGQGLRLIYYSQIVNDFQKGDIAEGYSVSREKKESFPLTVTSAQKNPTAFYLCASSFTGIAGANVLTFGAGSRLTVL.

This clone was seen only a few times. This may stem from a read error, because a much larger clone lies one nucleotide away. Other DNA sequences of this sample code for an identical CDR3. CDR3 residues: CASSQIRDKPCEQYF. CDR3 bases read: TGCGCCAGCAGCCAAATCAGGGACAAGCCCTGCGAG. The chain employs TRBV23-1 and TRBJ2-7, with a possible D match to TRBD1 (6 bases). The read falls 3 residues short of the CDR3 end, and the missing part is taken from the germline J gene. TRBV23-1 is noted as an ORF with a role that remains uncertain. V was shortened by 6 bases and J by 6 bases, with 21 bases between the two germline ends. The CDR3 runs 15 residues.

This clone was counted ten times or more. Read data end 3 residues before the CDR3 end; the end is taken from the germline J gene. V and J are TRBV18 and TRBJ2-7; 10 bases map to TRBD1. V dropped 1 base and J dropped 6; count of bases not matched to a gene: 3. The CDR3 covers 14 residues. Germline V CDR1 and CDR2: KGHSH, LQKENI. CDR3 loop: CASSPRGTGVEQYF. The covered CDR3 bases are TGTGCCAGCTCACCACGGGGGACAGGGGTCGAG.

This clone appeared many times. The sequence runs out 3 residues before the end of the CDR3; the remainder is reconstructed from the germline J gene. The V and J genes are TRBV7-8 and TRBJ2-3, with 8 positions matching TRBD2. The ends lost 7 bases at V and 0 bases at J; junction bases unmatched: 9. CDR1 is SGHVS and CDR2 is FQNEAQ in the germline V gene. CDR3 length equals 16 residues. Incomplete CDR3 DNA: TGTGCCAGCATGGGATCAGCGGGAGCTAGCACAGATACG. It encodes CASMGSAGASTDT. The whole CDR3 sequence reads CASMGSAGASTDTQYF.

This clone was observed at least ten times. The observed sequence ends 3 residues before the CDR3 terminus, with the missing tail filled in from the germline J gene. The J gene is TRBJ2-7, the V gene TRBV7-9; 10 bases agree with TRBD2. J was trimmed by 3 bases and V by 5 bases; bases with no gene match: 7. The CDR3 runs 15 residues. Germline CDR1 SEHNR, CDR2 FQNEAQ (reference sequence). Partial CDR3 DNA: TGTGCCAGCAGCCGCGGCCTAGCGGGAGACTACGAG. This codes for CASSRGLAGDYE. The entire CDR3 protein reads CASSRGLAGDYEQYF.

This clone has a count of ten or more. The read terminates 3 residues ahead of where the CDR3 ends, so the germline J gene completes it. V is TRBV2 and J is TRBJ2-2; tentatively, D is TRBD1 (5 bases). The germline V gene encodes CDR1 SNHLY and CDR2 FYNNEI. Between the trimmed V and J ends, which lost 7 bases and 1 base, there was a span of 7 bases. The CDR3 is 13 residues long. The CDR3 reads CASKDKNTGELFF. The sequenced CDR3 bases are TGTGCCAGCAAGGACAAGAACACCGGGGAG. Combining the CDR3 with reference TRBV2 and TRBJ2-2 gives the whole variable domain EPEVTQTPSHQVTQMGQEVILRCVPISNHLYFYWYRQILGQKVEFLVSFYNNEISEKSEIFDDQFSVERPDGSNFTLKIRSTKLEDSAMYFCASKDKNTGELFFGEGSRLTVL.

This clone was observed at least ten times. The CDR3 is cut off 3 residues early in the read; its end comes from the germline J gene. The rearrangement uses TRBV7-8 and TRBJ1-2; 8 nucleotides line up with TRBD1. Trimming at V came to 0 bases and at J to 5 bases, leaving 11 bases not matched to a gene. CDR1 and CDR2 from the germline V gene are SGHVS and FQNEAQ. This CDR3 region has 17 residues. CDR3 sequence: CASSLARTGIIGYGYTF. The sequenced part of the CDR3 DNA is TGTGCCAGCAGCTTAGCGAGGACAGGGATTATAGGGTATGGC.

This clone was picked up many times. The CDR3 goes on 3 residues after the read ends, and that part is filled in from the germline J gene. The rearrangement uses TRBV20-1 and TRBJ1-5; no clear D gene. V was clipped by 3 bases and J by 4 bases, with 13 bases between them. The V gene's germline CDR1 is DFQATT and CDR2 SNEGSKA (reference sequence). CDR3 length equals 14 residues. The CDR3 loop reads CSASERSINQPQHF. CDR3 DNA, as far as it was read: TGCAGTGCTAGTGAGAGGTCAATTAATCAGCCC.

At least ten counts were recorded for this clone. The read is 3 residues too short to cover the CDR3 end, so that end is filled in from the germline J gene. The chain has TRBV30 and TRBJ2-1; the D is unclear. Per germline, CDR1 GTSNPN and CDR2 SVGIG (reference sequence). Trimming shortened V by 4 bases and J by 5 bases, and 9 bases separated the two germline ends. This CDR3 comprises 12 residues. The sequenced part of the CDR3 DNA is TGTGCCTGGAAGCCTCACCACAATGAG. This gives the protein CAWKPHHNE. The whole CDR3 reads CAWKPHHNEQFF. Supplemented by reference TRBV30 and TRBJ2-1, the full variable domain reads SQTIHQWPATLVQPVGSPLSLECTVEGTSNPNLYWYRQAAGRGLQLLFYSVGIGQISSEVPQNLSASRPQDRQFILSSKKLLLSDSGFYLCAWKPHHNEQFFGPGTRLTVL.

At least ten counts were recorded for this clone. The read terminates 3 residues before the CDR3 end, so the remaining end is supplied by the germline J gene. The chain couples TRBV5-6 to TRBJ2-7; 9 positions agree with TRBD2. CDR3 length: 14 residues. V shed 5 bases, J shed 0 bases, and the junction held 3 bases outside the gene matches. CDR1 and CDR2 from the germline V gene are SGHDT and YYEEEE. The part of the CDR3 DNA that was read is TGTGCCAGCAGGCGGACTAGCGACTCCTACGAG. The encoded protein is CASRRTSDSYE. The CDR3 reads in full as CASRRTSDSYEQYF. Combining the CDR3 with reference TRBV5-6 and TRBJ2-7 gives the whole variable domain DAGVTQSPTHLIKTRGQQVTLRCSPKSGHDTVSWYQQALGQGPQFIFQYYEEEERQRGNFPDRFSGHQFPNYSSELNVNALLLGDSALYLCASRRTSDSYEQYFGPGTRLTVT.